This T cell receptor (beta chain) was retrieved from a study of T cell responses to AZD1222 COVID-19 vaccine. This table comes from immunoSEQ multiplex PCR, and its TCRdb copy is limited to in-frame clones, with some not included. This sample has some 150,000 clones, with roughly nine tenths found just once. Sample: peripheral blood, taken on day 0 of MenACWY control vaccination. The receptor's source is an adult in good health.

The CDR3 DNA is TGTGCCAGCAGTACCGGGACAGGGTACAATGAGCAGTTCTTC. Translation: CASSTGTGYNEQFF. The genes are TRBV3-1 (or the pseudogene TRBV3-2) and TRBJ2-1, with TRBD1 matching over 9 bases. Trimming took 6 bases from V and 4 from J; bases not matched to a gene: 4. The CDR3 extends over 14 amino acids. Germline V lookup: CDR1 LGHDT, CDR2 YNNKEL (reference sequence).